Listed below are T cell receptor beta chains from one sample, sequenced in a study of OX40 agonist ivuxolimab in advanced cancers. TCRdb keeps only in-frame clones here, not all; method: immunoSEQ multiplex PCR. The sample yields 45,000 to 55,000 clones, approximately 84% seen once. Here the sequenced sample was CD4+ or CD8+ T cells sorted from blood, taken in a trial of the OX40 agonist ivuxolimab. The receptors come from an adult with an advanced solid tumor such as melanoma, head and neck, liver or kidney cancer. Each CDR3 is given with its conserved first and last residue. Fields, in order: CDR3 length, V gene, clone size, J gene, D gene, CDR3 DNA, CDR3 protein. D genes are given only for firm matches. Only some rows state a clone size, as once, few, many or a class for expanded clones.

>15|TRBV11-2|-|TRBJ2-2|-
TGTGCCAGCAGCCTAGGAGGGGGGGCGACCGGGGAGCTGTTTTTT
CASSLGGGATGELFF
>16|TRBV28|-|TRBJ2-5|-
TGTGCCAGCAGTCCGTCGAGCCAGACAGTACAAGAGACCCAGTACTTC
CASSPSSQTVQETQYF
>15|TRBV4-3|-|TRBJ2-3|TRBD2
TGCGCCAGCAGCCAAGAAACAGCGGGGGCGGATACGCAGTATTTT
CASSQETAGADTQYF
>14|TRBV11-2|-|TRBJ2-1|-
TGTGCCAGCAGCTTAGTGCCAACTGCCGATGAGCAGTTCTTC
CASSLVPTADEQFF
>16|TRBV7-8|once|TRBJ2-5|TRBD2
TGTGCCAGCAGTACAAGACTAGCGGGGATAGGAGAGACCCAGTACTTC
CASSTRLAGIGETQYF
>16|TRBV4-2|-|TRBJ2-1|TRBD1
TGTGCCAGCAGCCAAGATTGGGACAGGGCCTACAATGAGCAGTTCTTC
CASSQDWDRAYNEQFF
>14|TRBV14|-|TRBJ2-3|TRBD1
TGTGCCAGCAATCCACAGGGGGGCACAGATACGCAGTATTTT
CASNPQGGTDTQYF
>15|TRBV21-1|once|TRBJ2-1|-
TGTGCCAGCAAGACGTACAGGAGCTCCTACAATGAGCAGTTCTTC
CASKTYRSSYNEQFF
>16|TRBV4-2|-|TRBJ2-1|-
TGTGCCAGCAGCCAAGATTACGGAGTATCGGGTAATGAGCAGTTCTTC
CASSQDYGVSGNEQFF
>13|TRBV28|-|TRBJ2-7|-
TGTGCCAGCGGCACGGAGCGGCCCTACGAGCAGTACTTC
CASGTERPYEQYF
>15|TRBV7-2|once|TRBJ2-1|-
TGTGCCAGCAGCCCTCGGGGGACTCTATACAATGAGCAGTTCTTC
CASSPRGTLYNEQFF
>11|TRBV6-6|-|TRBJ2-5|-
TGTGCCAGCAGCTCATACCCTTCCCAGTACTTC
CASSSYPSQYF
>16|TRBV7-8|-|TRBJ1-5|TRBD1
TGTGCCAGCAGCTTAGATATAGGACAGGGCCATCAGCCCCAGCATTTT
CASSLDIGQGHQPQHF
>16|TRBV11-1|-|TRBJ2-2|-
TGTGCCAGCAGCTTAGTGTTGGCGGCGGCGGGAGGGGAGCTGTTTTTT
CASSLVLAAAGGELFF
>14|TRBV5-4|-|TRBJ2-2|-
TGTGCCAGCAGCCCGGGGCGGCCCACCGGGGAGCTGTTTTTT
CASSPGRPTGELFF
>15|TRBV7-2|-|TRBJ1-1|TRBD1
TGTGCCAGCAGCTTAACAGGGGGCGTTGGCACTGAAGCTTTCTTT
CASSLTGGVGTEAFF
>18|TRBV27|-|TRBJ1-2|TRBD1
TGTGCCAGCAGTTTATCCTGGACAGGGGGCATCTCTCCCTATGGCTACACCTTC
CASSLSWTGGISPYGYTF
>13|TRBV6-1|-|TRBJ2-1|-
TGTGCCAGCAGCCCCGCGGCCGCGGGGGAGCAGTTCTTC
CASSPAAAGEQFF
>11|TRBV6-5|-|TRBJ2-7|-
TGTGCCAGCTGGACAGACTACGAGCAGTACTTC
CASWTDYEQYF
>16|TRBV19|-|TRBJ2-7|TRBD1
TGTGCCAGTAGTAGAGACAGGGTTGGGGGCTCCTACGAGCAGTACTTC
CASSRDRVGGSYEQYF